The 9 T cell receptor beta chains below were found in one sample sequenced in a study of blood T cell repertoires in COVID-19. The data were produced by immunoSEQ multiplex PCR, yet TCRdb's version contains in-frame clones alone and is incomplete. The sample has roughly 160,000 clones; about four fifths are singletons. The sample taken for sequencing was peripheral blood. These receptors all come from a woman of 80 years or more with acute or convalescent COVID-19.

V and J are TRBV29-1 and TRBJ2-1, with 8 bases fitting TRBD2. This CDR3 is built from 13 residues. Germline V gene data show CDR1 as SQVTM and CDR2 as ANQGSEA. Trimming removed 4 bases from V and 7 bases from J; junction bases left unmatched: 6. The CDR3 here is CSVGSAGENEQFF. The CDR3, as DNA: TGCAGCGTTGGATCAGCGGGGGAAAATGAGCAGTTCTTC.

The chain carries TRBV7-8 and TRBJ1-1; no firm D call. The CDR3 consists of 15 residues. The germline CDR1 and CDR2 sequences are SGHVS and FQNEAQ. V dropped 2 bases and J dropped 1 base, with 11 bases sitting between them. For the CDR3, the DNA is TGTGCCAGCAGCTTAAGTTGGGAGGGGAACACTGAAGCTTTCTTT. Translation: CASSLSWEGNTEAFF.

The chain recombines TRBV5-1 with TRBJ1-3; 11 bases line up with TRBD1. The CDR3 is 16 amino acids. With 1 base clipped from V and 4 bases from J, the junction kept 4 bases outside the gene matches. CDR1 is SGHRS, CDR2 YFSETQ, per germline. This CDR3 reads CASSLRTGGYGNTIYF. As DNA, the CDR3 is TGCGCCAGCAGCTTGAGGACAGGGGGCTACGGAAACACCATATATTTT. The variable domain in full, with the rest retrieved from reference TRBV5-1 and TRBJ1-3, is KAGVTQTPRYLIKTRGQQVTLSCSPISGHRSVSWYQQTPGQGLQFLFEYFSETQRNKGNFPGRFSGRQFSNSRSEMNVSTLELGDSALYLCASSLRTGGYGNTIYFGEGSWLTVV.

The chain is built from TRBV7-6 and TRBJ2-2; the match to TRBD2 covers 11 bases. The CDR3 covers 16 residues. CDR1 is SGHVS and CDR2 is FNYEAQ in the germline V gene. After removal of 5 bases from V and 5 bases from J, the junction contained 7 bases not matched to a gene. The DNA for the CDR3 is TGTGCCAGCAGCCTCTCAACTAGCGGGAGTACCGGGGAGCTGTTTTTT. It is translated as CASSLSTSGSTGELFF.

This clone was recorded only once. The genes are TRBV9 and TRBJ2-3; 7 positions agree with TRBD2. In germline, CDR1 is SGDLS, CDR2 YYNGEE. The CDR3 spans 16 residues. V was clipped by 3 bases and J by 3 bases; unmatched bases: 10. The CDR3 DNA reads TGTGCCAGCAGCGCCTCGGGGGGTACCCTGACAGATACGCAGTATTTT. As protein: CASSASGGTLTDTQYF.

The DNA of the CDR3 is TGTGCCAGCAGCCAAGATGGGTGGCAGGGAGATACGCAGTATTTT. Residues: CASSQDGWQGDTQYF. The chain combines TRBV3-1 (or the pseudogene TRBV3-2) with TRBJ2-3; a possible D gene is TRBD1 (5 bases). The CDR3 spans 15 residues. In germline, CDR1 is LGHDT, CDR2 YNNKEL (reference sequence). Trimming stripped 0 bases from V and 5 bases from J, with 12 bases between.

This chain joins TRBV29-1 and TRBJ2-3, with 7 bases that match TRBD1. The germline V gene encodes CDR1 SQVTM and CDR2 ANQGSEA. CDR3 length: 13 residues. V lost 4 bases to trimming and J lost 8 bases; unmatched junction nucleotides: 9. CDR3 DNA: TGCAGCGTTGCAAGGACAGGAGAATCTACGCAGTATTTT. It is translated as CSVARTGESTQYF.

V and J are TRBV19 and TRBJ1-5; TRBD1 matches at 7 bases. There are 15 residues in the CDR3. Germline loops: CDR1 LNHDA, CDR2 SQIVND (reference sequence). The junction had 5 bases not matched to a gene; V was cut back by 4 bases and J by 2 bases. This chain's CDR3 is CASSKDREGNQPQHF. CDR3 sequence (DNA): TGTGCCAGTAGTAAAGACAGGGAGGGCAATCAGCCCCAGCATTTT.

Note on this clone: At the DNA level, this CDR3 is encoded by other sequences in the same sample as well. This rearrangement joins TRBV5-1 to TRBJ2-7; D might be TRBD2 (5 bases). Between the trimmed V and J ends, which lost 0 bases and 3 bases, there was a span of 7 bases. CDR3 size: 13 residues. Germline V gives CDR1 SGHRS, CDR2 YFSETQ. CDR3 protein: CASSLARGYEQYF. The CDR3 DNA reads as TGCGCCAGCAGCTTGGCCCGGGGCTACGAGCAGTACTTC. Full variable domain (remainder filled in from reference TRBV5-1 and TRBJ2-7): KAGVTQTPRYLIKTRGQQVTLSCSPISGHRSVSWYQQTPGQGLQFLFEYFSETQRNKGNFPGRFSGRQFSNSRSEMNVSTLELGDSALYLCASSLARGYEQYFGPGTRLTVT.